The sequence of this T cell receptor (beta chain) was determined in a study of shared clonotypes between healthy human individuals. Profiled with immunoSEQ multiplex PCR; TCRdb holds only in-frame clones, not every one. The repertoire includes some 660,000 clones, roughly 73% of them detected once, and roughly 1.9% sits in the top ten. V dropped 0 bases and J dropped 7 bases, with 13 bases sitting between them. Looked up from germline, CDR1 is MGHRA and CDR2 is YSYEKL. CDR3 length: 15 residues. The rearrangement uses TRBV4-1 and TRBJ1-5; D uncertain. The sequenced sample consisted of memory CD4+ T cells sorted from blood. The subset denotes: CD45RA-negative fraction. The clonotype comes from a woman under 40 in good health. DNA of the CDR3: TGCGCCAGCAGCCAAGATCTAGCCAAGAGGCAGCCCCAGCATTTT. This encodes CASSQDLAKRQPQHF.